The clone carrying this TCR beta chain was counted a single time. This entry is derived from a study of shared T cell receptors in the human thymus. Sequenced by immunoSEQ multiplex PCR; TCRdb stores in-frame clones only, minus some. The data hold approximately 400,000 clones, with just under 95% observed a single time. Sequencing was carried out using thymocytes. The sequence was collected from a human donor.

The CDR3 bases are TGCGCCAGCAGCCAAGTCGGGGGCTCGGTCACCGGGGAGCTGTTTTTT. This codes for CASSQVGGSVTGELFF. J is TRBJ2-2 and V is TRBV4-3; D tentatively fits TRBD1 or TRBD2 (6 bases each). CDR3 size: 16 residues. Germline CDR1 is LGHNA and CDR2 is YSLEER. Trimming shortened V by 1 base and J by 4 bases, and 13 bases separated the two germline ends.